This paragraph reports one TCR beta chain. Antigen specificity is unknown. TCR beta CDR3 regions were amplified from RNA transcripts. RT-PCR in the first round (using the HTBI primer set) targeted the TCR CDR3. TCRdb independently ran MiXCR on the multiplex PCR reads; one entry per CDR3 protein. This table holds 500,000 to 750,000 distinct CDR3 sequences, 46% found once. The data stem from a study of T cells in Graves' hyperthyroidism and ophthalmopathy. Study outcomes and limitations: Most thyroid clonotypes expanded above 0.001 appeared in blood too.

Patients aged 18 to 65 had newly diagnosed hyperthyroidism lasting under 2 months. On the basis of clinical symptoms, serum thyroxine and TRAb, thyroid ultrasound and orbital computed tomography, diagnoses were made. Germline V gene data show CDR1 as KGHDR and CDR2 as SFDVKD. Losses at the gene ends were 6 bases for V and 7 bases for J; bases not matched to a gene: 7. The CDR3 consists of 14 residues. The sequence was obtained from a woman aged 18-29 years with Graves' hyperthyroidism. Source material: peripheral blood or thyroid tissue (not recorded which). V is TRBV24-1 and J is TRBJ2-2; 7 bases match TRBD1. CDR3 region: CATSMTGIIGELFF. The DNA of the CDR3 is TGTGCCACCAGTATGACAGGGATTATCGGGGAGCTGTTTTTT.